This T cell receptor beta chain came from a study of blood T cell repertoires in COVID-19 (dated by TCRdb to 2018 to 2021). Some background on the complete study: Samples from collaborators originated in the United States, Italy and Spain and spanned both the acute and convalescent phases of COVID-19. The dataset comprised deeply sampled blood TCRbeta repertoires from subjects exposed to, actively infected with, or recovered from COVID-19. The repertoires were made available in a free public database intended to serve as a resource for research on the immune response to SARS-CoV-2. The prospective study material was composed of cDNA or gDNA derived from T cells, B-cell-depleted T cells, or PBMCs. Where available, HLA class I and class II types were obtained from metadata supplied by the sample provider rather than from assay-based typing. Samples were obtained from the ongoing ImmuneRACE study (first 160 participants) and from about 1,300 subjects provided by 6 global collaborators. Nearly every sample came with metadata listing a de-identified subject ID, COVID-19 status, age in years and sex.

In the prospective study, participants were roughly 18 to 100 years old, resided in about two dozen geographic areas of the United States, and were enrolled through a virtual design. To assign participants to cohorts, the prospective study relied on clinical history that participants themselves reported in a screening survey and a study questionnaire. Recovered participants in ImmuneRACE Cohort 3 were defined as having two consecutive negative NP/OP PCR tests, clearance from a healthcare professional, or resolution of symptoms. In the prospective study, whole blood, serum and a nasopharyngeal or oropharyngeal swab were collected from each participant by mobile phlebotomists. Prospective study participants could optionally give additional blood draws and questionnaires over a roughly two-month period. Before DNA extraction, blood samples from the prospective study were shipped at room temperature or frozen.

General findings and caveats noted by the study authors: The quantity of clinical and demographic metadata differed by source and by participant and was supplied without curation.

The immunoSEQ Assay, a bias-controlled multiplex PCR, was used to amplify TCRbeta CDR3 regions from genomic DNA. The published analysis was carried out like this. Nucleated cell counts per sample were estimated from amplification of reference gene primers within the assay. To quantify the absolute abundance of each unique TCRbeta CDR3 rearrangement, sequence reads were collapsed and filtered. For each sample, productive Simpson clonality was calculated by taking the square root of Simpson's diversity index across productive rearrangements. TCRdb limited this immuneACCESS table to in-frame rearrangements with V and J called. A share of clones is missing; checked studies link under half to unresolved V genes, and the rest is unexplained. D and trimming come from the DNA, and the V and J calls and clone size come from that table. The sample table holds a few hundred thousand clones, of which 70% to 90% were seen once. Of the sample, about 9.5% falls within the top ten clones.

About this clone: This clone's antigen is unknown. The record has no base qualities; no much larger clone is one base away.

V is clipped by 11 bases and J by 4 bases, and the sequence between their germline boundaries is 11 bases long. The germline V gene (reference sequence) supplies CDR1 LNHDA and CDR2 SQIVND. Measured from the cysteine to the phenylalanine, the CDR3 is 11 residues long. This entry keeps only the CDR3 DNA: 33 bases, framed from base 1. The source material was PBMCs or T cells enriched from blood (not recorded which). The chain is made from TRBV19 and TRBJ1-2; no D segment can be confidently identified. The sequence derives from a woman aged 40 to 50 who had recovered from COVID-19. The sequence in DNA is TGTGCCGGTATGCGGGTCTATGGCTACACCTTC. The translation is CAGMRVYGYTF.